The 23 T cell receptor beta chains given below trace back to one sample, sequenced in a study of OX40 agonist ivuxolimab in advanced cancers. The library came from the immunoSEQ multiplex PCR assay. TCRdb re-hosts the immuneACCESS table, in-frame sequences only. Its copies lack some clones; in the studies checked, an unresolved V gene accounts for under half of them, and the cause for the rest is not known. This sample has around 60,000 clones in its table, and just over 85% of those were observed once. 0.8% to 1% of the sample lies in the top ten. The sequencing here drew on CD4+ or CD8+ T cells sorted from blood, taken in a trial of the OX40 agonist ivuxolimab. The receptors stem from an adult with an advanced solid tumor such as melanoma, head and neck, liver or kidney cancer.

The chain is built from TRBV15 and TRBJ1-4; D perhaps matches TRBD1 (5 bases). Trimming pared 1 base from V and 14 bases from J, leaving 14 bases between. CDR1 is LNHNV, CDR2 YYDKDF, per germline (reference sequence). The CDR3 spans 13 residues. The CDR3 reads CATSRVAGSYLFF. CDR3 coding DNA: TGTGCCACCAGCAGAGTGGCAGGGTCATATCTGTTTTTT.

The chain links TRBV30 to TRBJ1-4; no definite D call. The V and J ends lost 3 bases and 8 bases respectively, with 10 bases between them. Germline V gene data show CDR1 as GTSNPN and CDR2 as SVGIG (reference sequence). The CDR3 sequence is 12 residues long. The CDR3, as DNA: TGTGCCTGGAGCCCCCGATTCGAAAAACTGTTTTTT. Amino acid sequence: CAWSPRFEKLFF.

The chain employs TRBV2 and TRBJ1-2; possible D gene TRBD1, 6 bases. V lost 1 base to trimming and J lost 7 bases, with 16 bases between them. From germline, CDR1 is SNHLY and CDR2 FYNNEI. The CDR3 loop spans 15 amino acids. As DNA, the CDR3 is TGTGCCAGCAGTGAAGTTAGGGGGGCAACGGCTGGCTACACCTTC. Protein: CASSEVRGATAGYTF.

V gene TRBV7-2 combines with J gene TRBJ1-5; unclear D gene. Germline values: CDR1 SGHTA, CDR2 FQGNSA. The V gene lost 5 bases and the J gene lost 9 bases, with 11 bases spanning the gap. CDR3 size: 12 residues. CDR3 nucleotides: TGTGCCAGCAGCCTGACCCCCGGGCCCCAGCATTTT. Amino acid sequence: CASSLTPGPQHF.

This CDR3 is CASSPYPGTGYQETQYF. In DNA, the CDR3 is TGTGCCAGCTCACCCTATCCCGGGACAGGGTACCAAGAGACCCAGTACTTC. The V and J genes are TRBV18 and TRBJ2-5, with TRBD1 identical over 9 bases. CDR1 and CDR2 from the germline V gene are KGHSH and LQKENI. The length of the CDR3 is 17 residues. V gave up 3 bases and J gave up 0 bases; unmatched junction bases: 8.

The chain recombines TRBV21-1 with TRBJ2-1; the DNA was not used to check the table's D call, TRBD2. TRBV21-1 is deemed a pseudogene. CDR3 length equals 19 residues. CDR3 region: CASSKVPPRIYNPYNEQFF. DNA of the CDR3: TGTGCCAGCAGCAAAGTGCCACCGAGGATATACAACCCCTACAATGAGCAGTTCTTC.

The chain uses TRBV27 and TRBJ2-7, with 10 bases identical to TRBD1. V trimming: 10 bases; J trimming: 1 base; junction bases outside the gene matches: 7. The CDR3 contains 14 residues. Per germline, CDR1 MNHEY and CDR2 SMNVEV (reference sequence). The CDR3 region is CATSRDRGSYEQYF. The DNA of the CDR3 is TGTGCCACCTCAAGGGACAGGGGATCCTACGAGCAGTACTTC.

This clone was detected only a few times. V gene TRBV2 combines with J gene TRBJ1-6; D remains ambiguous. This CDR3 has 12 residues. V gave up 5 bases and J gave up 5 bases, with 4 bases separating them. The germline V gene has CDR1 SNHLY and CDR2 FYNNEI. CDR3 nucleotides: TGTGCCAGCAGTACGGATAATTCACCCCTCCACTTT. This sequence encodes CASSTDNSPLHF.

The chain recombines TRBV5-1 with TRBJ2-5; tentatively, D is TRBD1 or TRBD2 (5 bases each). V lost 1 base, J lost 0 bases, and 16 bases lay in between. CDR3 length equals 17 residues. Germline V gene lookup returns CDR1 SGHRS and CDR2 YFSETQ. In nucleotides, the CDR3 is TGCGCCAGCAGCTTGATCGGGGCGGTGGGAAACCAAGAGACCCAGTACTTC. Its protein product is CASSLIGAVGNQETQYF.

J is TRBJ1-4 and V is TRBV6-5; the match to TRBD1 covers 10 bases. V dropped 7 bases and J dropped 7; count of bases not matched to a gene: 6. The CDR3 runs to 14 residues. Germline V lookup: CDR1 MNHEY, CDR2 SVGAGI. Written as DNA, the CDR3 is TGTGCCAGCAAAGGGACAGGGGCGGGTGAAAAACTGTTTTTT. It translates to CASKGTGAGEKLFF.

This rearrangement joins TRBV7-9 to TRBJ2-3; D tentatively fits TRBD1 or TRBD2 (5 bases each). CDR3 size: 13 residues. Germline V gene lookup returns CDR1 SEHNR and CDR2 FQNEAQ (reference sequence). V shed 7 bases and J shed 0 bases, with 8 bases lying between them. The CDR3 DNA follows: TGTGCCAGCAAGGGACCTAGCACAGATACGCAGTATTTT. This gives the protein CASKGPSTDTQYF.

The chain recombines TRBV4-2 with TRBJ1-5; a weak D match, TRBD1 (5 bases). Germline V gene data show CDR1 as LGHNA and CDR2 as YNFKEQ. V was clipped by 0 bases and J by 6 bases, with 9 bases between them. The CDR3 is 14 amino acids. For the CDR3, the DNA is TGTGCCAGCAGCCAAGAAGGGGCATCTCAGCCCCAGCATTTT. Encoded protein: CASSQEGASQPQHF.

The genes are TRBV7-2 and TRBJ1-5, with D maybe TRBD1 (6 bases). Germline CDR1 is SGHTA and CDR2 is FQGNSA. The CDR3 runs to 13 residues. V lost 5 bases, J lost 7 bases, and 12 bases lay in between. This CDR3 is CASSRQETQPQHF. Here the CDR3 DNA reads TGTGCCAGCAGCCGACAGGAGACCCAGCCCCAGCATTTT.

This sequence joins TRBV5-6 and TRBJ2-5; 12 nucleotides agree with TRBD1. The V and J ends lost 5 bases and 4 bases, in that order; junction bases with no gene match: 9. This CDR3 has 16 amino acids. CDR1 is SGHDT, CDR2 YYEEEE, per germline. CDR3 nucleotide sequence: TGTGCCAGCAGACGAGCGGGGACAGGGGGCGCAGAGACCCAGTACTTC. This gives the protein CASRRAGTGGAETQYF.

J is TRBJ2-4 and V is TRBV4-1; 8 positions agree with TRBD1. The junction had 2 bases not matched to a gene; V was cut back by 0 bases and J by 1 base. This CDR3 contains 16 residues. Germline values: CDR1 MGHRA, CDR2 YSYEKL. The CDR3 DNA reads as TGCGCCAGCAGCCAAGAAACAGGGGGTGCCAAAAACATTCAGTACTTC. Protein product: CASSQETGGAKNIQYF.

The gene calls are TRBV18 and TRBJ1-3; D call uncertain. This CDR3 spans 19 amino acids. Germline loops: CDR1 KGHSH, CDR2 LQKENI. Deletions cut 1 base from V and 1 base from J, with 20 bases between. The CDR3 region has the DNA TGTGCCAGCTCACCACTAAGGGCTGCTGGGCTCTCTTCTGGAAACACCATATATTTT. It is translated as CASSPLRAAGLSSGNTIYF.

The rearrangement uses TRBV7-2 and TRBJ2-5; D gene ambiguous. Looked up from germline, CDR1 is SGHTA and CDR2 is FQGNSA. Trimming cost V 8 bases and J 0 bases, with 22 bases left between them. The CDR3 runs to 17 residues. CDR3 DNA: TGTGCCAGCCGTTCGGTACGTGGCAGGTTAAACCAAGAGACCCAGTACTTC. It specifies CASRSVRGRLNQETQYF.

The J gene is TRBJ1-4, the V gene TRBV6-1, with 8 bases identical to TRBD1. The germline gives CDR1 MNHNS, CDR2 SASEGT. The CDR3 is made up of 15 amino acids. Trimming cost V 7 bases and J 0 bases; bases outside gene matches: 4. The CDR3 nucleotides are TGTGCCAGCATTATACAGGGGGCAACTAATGAAAAACTGTTTTTT. Its protein product is CASIIQGATNEKLFF.

The CDR3 DNA follows: TGTGCCAGCAGCTTAGATAGGATTGCACCCCTCCACTTT. Amino acids: CASSLDRIAPLHF. The chain carries TRBV7-9 and TRBJ1-6; D unresolved. Looked up from germline, CDR1 is SEHNR and CDR2 is FQNEAQ (reference sequence). CDR3 size: 13 residues. Trimming cost V 1 base and J 11 bases, with 9 bases left between them.

This clone was detected once. The chain carries TRBV7-9 and TRBJ1-4, with D uncertain. The CDR3 covers 13 residues. V lost 4 bases, J lost 2 bases, and 5 bases lay in between. Germline V gene data show CDR1 as SEHNR and CDR2 as FQNEAQ (reference sequence). The CDR3: CASSWQTNEKLFF. The CDR3 coding sequence is TGTGCCAGCAGCTGGCAGACTAATGAAAAACTGTTTTTT.

V usage is TRBV5-1 and J usage is TRBJ1-2; TRBD1 agrees at 7 bases. With V trimmed by 4 bases and J by 0 bases, 6 bases remained unmatched. The CDR3 is made up of 15 amino acids. Germline loops: CDR1 SGHRS, CDR2 YFSETQ. The CDR3 DNA reads TGCGCCAGCAGCGGGGGACAGAGAGCTAACTATGGCTACACCTTC. This codes for CASSGGQRANYGYTF. The full variable domain, in which reference TRBV5-1 and TRBJ1-2 provide the parts outside the CDR3, is KAGVTQTPRYLIKTRGQQVTLSCSPISGHRSVSWYQQTPGQGLQFLFEYFSETQRNKGNFPGRFSGRQFSNSRSEMNVSTLELGDSALYLCASSGGQRANYGYTFGSGTRLTVV.

The J gene is TRBJ1-4, the V gene TRBV2; D is perhaps TRBD1 (5 bases). Trimming took 4 bases from V and 1 from J, leaving 10 bases between them. Germline-derived CDR1 and CDR2 are SNHLY and FYNNEI. The CDR3 has 15 amino acids. This CDR3 is CASSAVRGTNEKLFF. The CDR3 nucleotides read TGTGCCAGCAGTGCTGTAAGGGGAACTAATGAAAAACTGTTTTTT.

This chain connects TRBV19 to TRBJ1-5; 7 bases line up with TRBD1. The V gene end was trimmed by 4 bases and the J gene end by 6 bases; junction bases not matched to a gene: 9. The CDR3 runs to 15 residues. From germline, CDR1 is LNHDA and CDR2 SQIVND (reference sequence). The CDR3 DNA follows: TGTGCCAGTAGTAGTTTACAGGGGAAGGGTCAGCCCCAGCATTTT. It specifies CASSSLQGKGQPQHF.